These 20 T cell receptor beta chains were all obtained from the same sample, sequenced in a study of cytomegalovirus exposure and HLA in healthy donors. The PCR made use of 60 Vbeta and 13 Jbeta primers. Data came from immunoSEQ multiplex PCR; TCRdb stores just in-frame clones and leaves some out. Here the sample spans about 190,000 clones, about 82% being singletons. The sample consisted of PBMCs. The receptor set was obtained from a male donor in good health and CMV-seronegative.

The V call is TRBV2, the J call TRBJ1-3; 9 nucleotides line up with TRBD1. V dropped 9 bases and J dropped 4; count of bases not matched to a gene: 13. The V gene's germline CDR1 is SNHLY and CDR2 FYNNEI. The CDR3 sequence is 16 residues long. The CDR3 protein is CASRDRVFEAGNTIYF. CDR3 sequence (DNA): TGTGCCAGTAGGGACAGGGTATTCGAGGCCGGAAACACCATATATTTT.

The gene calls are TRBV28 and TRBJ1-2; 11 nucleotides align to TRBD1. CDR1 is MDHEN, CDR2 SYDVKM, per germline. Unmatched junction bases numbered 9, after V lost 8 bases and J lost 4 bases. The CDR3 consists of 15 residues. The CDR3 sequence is CASASGQGEVYGYTF. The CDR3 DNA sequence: TGTGCCAGCGCGTCGGGACAGGGGGAGGTCTATGGCTACACCTTC.

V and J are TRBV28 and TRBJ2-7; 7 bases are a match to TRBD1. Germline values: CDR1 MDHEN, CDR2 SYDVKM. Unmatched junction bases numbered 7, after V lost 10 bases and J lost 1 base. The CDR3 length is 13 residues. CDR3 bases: TGTGCCACAAGGGACAGTCGTTCCTACGAGCAGTACTTC. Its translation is CATRDSRSYEQYF. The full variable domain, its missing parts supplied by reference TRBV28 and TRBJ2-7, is DVKVTQSSRYLVKRTGEKVFLECVQDMDHENMFWYRQDPGLGLRLIYFSYDVKMKEKGDIPEGYSVSREKKERFSLILESASTNQTSMYLCATRDSRSYEQYFGPGTRLTVT.

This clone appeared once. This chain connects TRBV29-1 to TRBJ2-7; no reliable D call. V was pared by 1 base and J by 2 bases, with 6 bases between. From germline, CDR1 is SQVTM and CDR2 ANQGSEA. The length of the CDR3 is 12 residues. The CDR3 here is CSVEVGPYEQYF. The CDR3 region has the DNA TGCAGCGTTGAAGTGGGCCCCTACGAGCAGTACTTC.

Here the CDR3 reads CAISEEIPGTGLYEQYF. DNA of the CDR3: TGTGCCATCAGTGAGGAAATTCCCGGGACAGGGCTTTACGAGCAGTACTTC. The rearrangement uses TRBV10-3 and TRBJ2-7, with 9 bases fitting TRBD1. This CDR3 region has 17 residues. With 2 bases clipped from V and 4 bases from J, the junction kept 12 bases outside the gene matches. CDR1 is ENHRY, CDR2 SYGVKD, per germline.

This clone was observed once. CDR3 residues: CASSVTGTGPYEQYF. Written as DNA, the CDR3 is TGTGCCAGCAGCGTAACCGGGACAGGGCCCTACGAGCAGTACTTC. The V and J genes are TRBV9 and TRBJ2-7; 9 bases agree with TRBD1. CDR3 length: 15 amino acids. V was clipped by 1 base and J by 2 bases; unmatched bases: 4. Germline CDR1 and CDR2: SGDLS and YYNGEE.

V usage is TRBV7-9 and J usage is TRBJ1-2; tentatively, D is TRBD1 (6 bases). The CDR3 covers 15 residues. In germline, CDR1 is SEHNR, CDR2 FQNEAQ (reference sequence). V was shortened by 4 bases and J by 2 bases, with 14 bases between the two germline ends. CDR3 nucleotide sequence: TGTGCCAGCAGCTCAAATACAGGGAACAACTATGGCTACACCTTC. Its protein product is CASSSNTGNNYGYTF.

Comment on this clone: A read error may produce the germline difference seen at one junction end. The CDR3 protein is CASSEGVRDGYGYPF. DNA of the CDR3: TGTGCCAGCAGTGAGGGAGTAAGGGATGGCTATGGCTACCCCTTC. The chain links TRBV2 to TRBJ1-2; the D is unclear. This CDR3 spans 15 amino acids. Germline values: CDR1 SNHLY, CDR2 FYNNEI. Drawing the rest from reference TRBV2 and TRBJ1-2, the complete variable domain is EPEVTQTPSHQVTQMGQEVILRCVPISNHLYFYWYRQILGQKVEFLVSFYNNEISEKSEIFDDQFSVERPDGSNFTLKIRSTKLEDSAMYFCASSEGVRDGYGYPFGSGTRLTVV.

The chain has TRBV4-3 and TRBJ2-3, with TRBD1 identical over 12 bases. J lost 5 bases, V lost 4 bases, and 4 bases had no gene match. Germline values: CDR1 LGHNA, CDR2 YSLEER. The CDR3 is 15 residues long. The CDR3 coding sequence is TGCGCCAGCAGCCGGGGACAGGGGGCGGTAGATACGCAGTATTTT. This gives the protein CASSRGQGAVDTQYF.

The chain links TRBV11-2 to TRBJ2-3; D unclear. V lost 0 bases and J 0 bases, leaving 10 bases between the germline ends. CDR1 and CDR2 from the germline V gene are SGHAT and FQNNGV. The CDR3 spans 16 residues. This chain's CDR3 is CASSLEAQVSTDTQYF. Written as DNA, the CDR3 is TGTGCCAGCAGCTTAGAGGCTCAGGTTAGCACAGATACGCAGTATTTT.

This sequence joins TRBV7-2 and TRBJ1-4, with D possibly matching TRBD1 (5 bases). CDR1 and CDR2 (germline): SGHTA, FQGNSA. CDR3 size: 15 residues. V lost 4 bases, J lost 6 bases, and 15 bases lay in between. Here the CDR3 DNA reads TGTGCCAGCAGCTCAGTGGGCTTAGGGGATGAAAAACTGTTTTTT. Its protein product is CASSSVGLGDEKLFF.

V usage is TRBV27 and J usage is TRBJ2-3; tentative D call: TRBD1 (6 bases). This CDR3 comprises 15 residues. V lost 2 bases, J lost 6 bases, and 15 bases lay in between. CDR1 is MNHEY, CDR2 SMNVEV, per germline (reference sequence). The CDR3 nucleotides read TGTGCCAGCAGTTTAGGACGGCACCAGGGGGATACGCAGTATTTT. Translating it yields CASSLGRHQGDTQYF.

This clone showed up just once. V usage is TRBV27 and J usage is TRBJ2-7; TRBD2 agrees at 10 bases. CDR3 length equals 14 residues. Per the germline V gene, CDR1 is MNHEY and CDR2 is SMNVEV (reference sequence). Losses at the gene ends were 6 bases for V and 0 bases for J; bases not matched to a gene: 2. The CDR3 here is CASSGLAVSYEQYF. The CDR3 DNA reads TGTGCCAGCAGCGGACTAGCGGTCTCCTACGAGCAGTACTTC.

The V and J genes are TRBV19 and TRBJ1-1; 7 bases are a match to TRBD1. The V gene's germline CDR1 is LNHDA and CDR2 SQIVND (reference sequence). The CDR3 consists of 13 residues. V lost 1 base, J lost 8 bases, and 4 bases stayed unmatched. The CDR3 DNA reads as TGTGCCAGTAGTATAGTATGGGACAGCGAAGCTTTCTTT. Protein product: CASSIVWDSEAFF.

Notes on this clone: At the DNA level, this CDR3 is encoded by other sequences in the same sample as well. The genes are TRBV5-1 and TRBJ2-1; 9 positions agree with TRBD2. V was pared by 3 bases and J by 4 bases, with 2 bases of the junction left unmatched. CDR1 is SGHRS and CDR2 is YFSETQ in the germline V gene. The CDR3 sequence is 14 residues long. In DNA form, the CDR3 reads TGCGCCAGCAGCTCGGCGGGGGGGTACAATGAGCAGTTCTTC. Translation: CASSSAGGYNEQFF.

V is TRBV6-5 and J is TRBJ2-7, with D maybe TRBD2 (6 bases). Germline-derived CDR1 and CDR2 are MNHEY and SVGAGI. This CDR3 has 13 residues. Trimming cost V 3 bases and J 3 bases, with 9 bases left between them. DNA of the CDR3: TGTGCCAGCAGTTATGGCGGGAACTACGAGCAGTACTTC. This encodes CASSYGGNYEQYF.

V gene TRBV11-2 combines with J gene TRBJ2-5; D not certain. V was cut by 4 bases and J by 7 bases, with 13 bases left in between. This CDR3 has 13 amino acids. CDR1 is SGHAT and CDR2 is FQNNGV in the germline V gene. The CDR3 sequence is CASSSAVSGTQYF. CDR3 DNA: TGTGCCAGCAGCTCCGCGGTCTCGGGGACCCAGTACTTC. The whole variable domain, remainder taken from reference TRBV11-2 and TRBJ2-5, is EAGVAQSPRYKIIEKRQSVAFWCNPISGHATLYWYQQILGQGPKLLIQFQNNGVVDDSQLPKDRFSAERLKGVDSTLKIQPAKLEDSAVYLCASSSAVSGTQYFGPGTRLLVL.

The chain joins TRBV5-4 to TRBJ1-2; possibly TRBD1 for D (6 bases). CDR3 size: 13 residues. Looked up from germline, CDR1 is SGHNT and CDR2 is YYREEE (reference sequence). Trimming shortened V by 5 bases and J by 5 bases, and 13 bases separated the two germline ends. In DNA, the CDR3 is TGTGCCAGCAGTCCGGACAGCGTATATGGCTACACCTTC. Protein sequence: CASSPDSVYGYTF.

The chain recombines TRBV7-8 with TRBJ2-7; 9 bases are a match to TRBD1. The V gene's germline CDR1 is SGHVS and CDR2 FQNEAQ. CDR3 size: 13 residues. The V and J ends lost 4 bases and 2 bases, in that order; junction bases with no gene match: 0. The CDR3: CASSWDRAYEQYF. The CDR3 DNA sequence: TGTGCCAGCAGCTGGGACAGGGCCTACGAGCAGTACTTC. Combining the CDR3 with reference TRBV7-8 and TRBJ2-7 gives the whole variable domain GAGVSQSPRYKVAKRGQDVALRCDPISGHVSLFWYQQALGQGPEFLTYFQNEAQLDKSGLPSDRFFAERPEGSVSTLKIQRTQQEDSAVYLCASSWDRAYEQYFGPGTRLTVT.

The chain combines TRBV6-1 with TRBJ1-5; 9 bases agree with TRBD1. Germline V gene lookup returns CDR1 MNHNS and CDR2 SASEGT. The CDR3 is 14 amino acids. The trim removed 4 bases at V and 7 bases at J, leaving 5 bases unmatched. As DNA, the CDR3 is TGTGCCAGCAGTGCGGGACAGGGACACCAGCCCCAGCATTTT. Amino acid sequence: CASSAGQGHQPQHF.